This entry lists 4 T cell receptor beta chains sequenced from one sample in a study of blood T cell repertoires in COVID-19. Clones were read by immunoSEQ multiplex PCR, and TCRdb kept only the in-frame ones, dropping some. The sample yields fewer than 45,000 clones, just under 85% seen once. The specimen was peripheral blood. The receptors derive from a human donor in a cohort sampled during active COVID-19.

The chain employs TRBV5-5 and TRBJ1-5, with 10 bases identical to TRBD1. CDR1 SGHKS and CDR2 YYEKEE come from the germline V gene (reference sequence). CDR3 length: 14 amino acids. V shed 2 bases and J 7 bases; nucleotides not matched to a gene: 3. CDR3 residues: CASSFGTGVQPQHF. The CDR3 DNA is TGTGCCAGCAGCTTCGGGACAGGGGTCCAGCCCCAGCATTTT.

The rearrangement links TRBV5-1 to TRBJ2-5; 8 nucleotides agree with TRBD1. V dropped 4 bases and J dropped 3; count of bases not matched to a gene: 8. The CDR3 length is 15 residues. The germline gives CDR1 SGHRS, CDR2 YFSETQ. CDR3 sequence: CASSPGTGWEETQYF. CDR3 DNA: TGCGCCAGCAGCCCGGGGACAGGCTGGGAAGAGACCCAGTACTTC.

The CDR3 nucleotides are TGTGCCAGCAGCCAAGATCAATTCAGGACTTCCTACGAGCAGTACTTC. This gives the protein CASSQDQFRTSYEQYF. The chain carries TRBV3-1 (or the pseudogene TRBV3-2) and TRBJ2-7; tentatively, D is TRBD2 (5 bases). Germline V lookup: CDR1 LGHDT, CDR2 YNNKEL (reference sequence). V was pared by 0 bases and J by 1 base, with 13 bases between. The CDR3 consists of 16 residues.

The chain employs TRBV13 and TRBJ1-1; D gene uncertain. From germline, CDR1 is PRHDT and CDR2 FYEKMQ (reference sequence). Trimming pared 5 bases from V and 4 bases from J, leaving 14 bases between. This CDR3 has 14 residues. CDR3 sequence (DNA): TGTGCCAGCAGCCCCCCTGTTAGACTCACTGAAGCTTTCTTT. Translating it yields CASSPPVRLTEAFF.